These T cell receptor beta chains were read from a single sample in a study of CXCR3-negative and CXCR3-positive naive CD8 T cells. Reprocessing the 5' RACE reads, TCRdb reports a single entry for every CDR3 protein and omits DNA. The listing records 150,000 to 180,000 distinct CDR3 sequences. Sequencing was performed on naive CXCR3+ CD8+ T cells from blood. These receptors were taken from a human donor in good health. Some clones in this sample may be carry-over from other donors' samples. Each CDR3 is given with its conserved first and last residue.

v_call,j_call,cdr3_aa
TRBV2,TRBJ2-7,CASNLKPGQAYEQYF
TRBV12-3/TRBV12-4,TRBJ2-5,CASSFTEETQYF
TRBV28,TRBJ1-5,CASSPTGGSNQPQHF
TRBV28,TRBJ2-1,CASSLYLGDEQFF
TRBV4-1,TRBJ1-4,CASSQEYASGVSYHTLFF
TRBV6-4,TRBJ2-3,CASSESGTDTQYF
TRBV7-2,TRBJ2-1,CASSFTPLAGAFYNEQFF
TRBV5-6,TRBJ2-1,CASSQRLEGGSEQFF
TRBV9,TRBJ2-1,CASSDPRAGGTYNEQFF
TRBV27,TRBJ2-1,CASSLSGQGPYNEQFF